This is a list of T cell receptor beta chains from one sample in a study of blood T cells in healthy people across ages. In TCRdb, the 5' RACE reads were re-called with MiXCR into one record per CDR3 protein. The table lists over 950,000 distinct CDR3 sequences, about two fifths of them singletons. Input material: blood. The receptors come from a man younger than 35 in good health. Each CDR3 is given with its conserved first and last residue. D genes are given only for firm matches. The listing skips clone size in some rows; elsewhere it reads once, few, many or a size class.

size	length	J	V	D	DNA	CDR3
-	14	TRBJ2-5	TRBV4-1	-	TGCGCCAGCAGCCTCGGACTGAACCAAGAGACCCAGTACTTC	CASSLGLNQETQYF
-	15	TRBJ2-5	TRBV7-2	-	TGTGCCAGCAGCTTAGAGGGTCAGGTCCAAGAGACCCAGTACTTC	CASSLEGQVQETQYF
-	12	TRBJ1-2	TRBV20-1	-	TGCAGTGCTGTGATAGGTACGAATGGCTACACCTTC	CSAVIGTNGYTF
-	17	TRBJ2-1	TRBV27	TRBD2	TGTGCCAGCAGTTTATCGATTAGCGGGGGGTACTACAATGAGCAGTTCTTC	CASSLSISGGYYNEQFF
-	15	TRBJ2-1	TRBV7-3	TRBD1	TGTGCCAGCAGCTCAGGACAGGTCCCAAGGGATGAGCAGTTCTTC	CASSSGQVPRDEQFF
-	15	TRBJ2-1	TRBV27	TRBD2	TGTGCCAGCAGTTTAGAAGCGGGGCCCTACAATGAGCAGTTCTTC	CASSLEAGPYNEQFF
-	15	TRBJ1-2	TRBV7-9	-	TGTGCCAGCAGCTATGCAAGAGACAGCGTCTATGGCTACACCTTC	CASSYARDSVYGYTF
-	16	TRBJ1-5	TRBV10-3	-	TGTGCCATCAGTGAGGAGAGCTTTTATAGCAATCAGCCCCAGCATTTT	CAISEESFYSNQPQHF
-	14	TRBJ2-5	TRBV6-2/TRBV6-3	TRBD2	TGTGCCAGCAGTTACGGTCTAGCGGGGGTCCTCCAGTACTTC	CASSYGLAGVLQYF
few	15	TRBJ2-7	TRBV27	-	TGTGCCAGCAGTTTTAGGGGGGAGGGAACCTACGAGCAGTACTTC	CASSFRGEGTYEQYF
-	13	TRBJ2-2	TRBV29-1	TRBD1	TGCAGTGCGGGACAGGAGAACACCGGGGAGCTGTTTTTT	CSAGQENTGELFF
-	15	TRBJ2-3	TRBV20-1	-	TGCAGTGCTAGAGATCGTCTGGGCGGCACAGATACGCAGTATTTT	CSARDRLGGTDTQYF
-	11	TRBJ2-5	TRBV7-9	-	TGTGCCAGCAGCACCACAGGCCAAGAGTACTTC	CASSTTGQEYF
few	15	TRBJ2-7	TRBV30	TRBD1	TGTGCCAGGGGACAGGGGTTAAGCTCCTACAATGAGCAGTACTTC	CARGQGLSSYNEQYF
few	16	TRBJ1-6	TRBV5-1	-	TGCGCCAGCGGAGTCTCCCCAAGCTCCTATAATTCACCCCTCCACTTT	CASGVSPSSYNSPLHF
few	13	TRBJ1-2	TRBV2	-	TGTGCCAGCATGGGGGCCCCTAACTATGGCTACACCTTC	CASMGAPNYGYTF
-	15	TRBJ1-1	TRBV2	-	TGTGCCAGCAGTGTACCTGGAGGGGGGAGGGCTGAAGCTTTCTTT	CASSVPGGGRAEAFF
many	15	TRBJ2-3	TRBV10-3	TRBD1	TGTGCCATCAGCTTCCCTGAGGGGGCTAGAGATACGCAGTATTTT	CAISFPEGARDTQYF
-	13	TRBJ2-1	TRBV12-3/TRBV12-4	-	TGTGCCAGCACGCTAGGGGTTTACAATGAGCAGTTCTTC	CASTLGVYNEQFF
-	15	TRBJ2-7	TRBV27	TRBD1	TGTGCCAGCAGCCGCGACAGGGGCCTATCCTACGAGCAGTACTTC	CASSRDRGLSYEQYF
-	17	TRBJ2-1	TRBV12-3/TRBV12-4	TRBD2	TGTGCCTCAACTAGCGGGGGGGCACGGAGCTCCTACAATGAGCAGTTCTTC	CASTSGGARSSYNEQFF
-	17	TRBJ2-1	TRBV7-9	TRBD1	TGTGCCAGCAGCTTGTACGGTCTGGCGCCAAGGGGGCATGAGCAGTTCTTC	CASSLYGLAPRGHEQFF
-	13	TRBJ1-6	TRBV18	-	TGTGCCAGCTCACTAACCCCGACTTCACCCCTCCACTTT	CASSLTPTSPLHF
-	16	TRBJ1-5	TRBV3-1	-	TGTGCCAGCAGCCAAGAAGGGGCCGGGGGCGATCAGCCCCAGCATTTT	CASSQEGAGGDQPQHF
few	12	TRBJ2-3	TRBV20-1	-	TGCAGTGCTAGAGACGGCACAGATACGCAGTATTTT	CSARDGTDTQYF
many	12	TRBJ1-2	TRBV7-2	-	TGTGCCAGCAGCCGGACAGACTATGGCTACACCTTC	CASSRTDYGYTF
few	15	TRBJ1-2	TRBV5-1	-	TGCGCCAGCAGCTTGGATTCCGGGGACTGGGCTGGCTACACCTTC	CASSLDSGDWAGYTF
few	13	TRBJ1-4	TRBV20-1	TRBD1	TGCAGTGCTAGAAGGGACAGGAATGAAAAACTGTTTTTT	CSARRDRNEKLFF
many	14	TRBJ1-2	TRBV29-1	TRBD1	TGCAGCGTTGAAGATACGGGACAGACCTATGGCTACACCTTC	CSVEDTGQTYGYTF
-	14	TRBJ2-3	TRBV6-2/TRBV6-3	-	TGTGCCAGCAGTTACGACGGGGACACAGATACGCAGTATTTT	CASSYDGDTDTQYF
-	14	TRBJ1-6	TRBV5-1	-	TGCGCCAGCAGCTGGGGGGACGTGAATTCACCCCTCCACTTT	CASSWGDVNSPLHF
few	13	TRBJ1-2	TRBV3-1	-	TGTGCCAGCAGTCTTGGGAACCCGATGGGCTACACCTTC	CASSLGNPMGYTF
-	16	TRBJ1-3	TRBV5-1	-	TGCGCCAGCAGCTTGGCGGGGGTTCGCTTTGGAAACACCATATATTTT	CASSLAGVRFGNTIYF
-	14	TRBJ2-7	TRBV12-3/TRBV12-4	TRBD2	TGTGCCAGCAGTTTTACTAGCGGGGGGGAAGCCCAGTACTTC	CASSFTSGGEAQYF
-	16	TRBJ1-2	TRBV5-5	TRBD1	TGTGCCAGCAGCTTGGTCCAACCGCCGGGACAGGGAGGCTACACCTTC	CASSLVQPPGQGGYTF
few	15	TRBJ2-5	TRBV12-3/TRBV12-4	-	TGTGCCAGCGGGGTCGGGGATAAGATGGAAGAGACCCAGTACTTC	CASGVGDKMEETQYF
-	16	TRBJ1-5	TRBV7-2	TRBD1	TGTGCCAGCAGCCCGCAGACAGGGATAAGCAATCAGCCCCAGCATTTT	CASSPQTGISNQPQHF
-	14	TRBJ1-5	TRBV7-2	-	TGTGCCAGCAGCCCGGCGTACGGCAATCAGCCCCAGCATTTT	CASSPAYGNQPQHF
-	14	TRBJ2-1	TRBV29-1	-	TGCAGCGTTGGGAAAGGGGGACGTTCCAATGAGCAGTTCTTC	CSVGKGGRSNEQFF
-	15	TRBJ1-1	TRBV29-1	-	TGCAGCGTTGATTCGGCAGTGGGTCTGAACACTGAAGCTTTCTTT	CSVDSAVGLNTEAFF
-	16	TRBJ2-1	TRBV15	-	TGTGCCACCAGCAGAGGGACCTGTGGGTCCTACAATGAGCAGTTCTTC	CATSRGTCGSYNEQFF
-	16	TRBJ1-3	TRBV7-9	-	TGTGCCAGCAGCTCCATCAAACAGGGATCTGGAAACACCATATATTTT	CASSSIKQGSGNTIYF
few	16	TRBJ2-7	TRBV3-1	-	TGTGCCAGCAGCCAAGATAGAGGGCGGGGATCCTACGAGCAGTACTTC	CASSQDRGRGSYEQYF
few	13	TRBJ1-6	TRBV20-1	-	TGCAGTGCTAGTACCAGGGGCTATTCACCCCTCCACTTT	CSASTRGYSPLHF
once	17	TRBJ2-5	TRBV20-1	TRBD2	TGCAGTGCTAGAGATCCGGCTAGCGGGGGGCATCAAGAGACCCAGTACTTC	CSARDPASGGHQETQYF
-	13	TRBJ1-3	TRBV6-1	-	TGTGCCAGCAGCTGGACGGGGACTGACACCATATATTTT	CASSWTGTDTIYF
-	14	TRBJ2-1	TRBV5-1	-	TGCGCCAGCAGCTGGGGGAAGGGCAACTACGAGCAGTTCTTC	CASSWGKGNYEQFF
few	15	TRBJ1-2	TRBV12-3/TRBV12-4	-	TGTGCCAGCAGTCCCCGGGGAGCCGTCTGGAGTGGCTACACCTTC	CASSPRGAVWSGYTF
-	17	TRBJ1-6	TRBV25-1	TRBD1	TGTGCCAGCAGTGAATACACAGGGGATTTCGAGGATTCACCCCTCCACTTT	CASSEYTGDFEDSPLHF
-	15	TRBJ1-1	TRBV4-1	-	TGCGCCAGCAGCCAAGATGTGTCAGGGAACACTGAAGCTTTCTTT	CASSQDVSGNTEAFF
few	12	TRBJ1-5	TRBV29-1	-	TGCAGCGTTGAATCAGACAATCAGCCCCAGCATTTT	CSVESDNQPQHF